The rows below give T cell receptor beta chains drawn from one sample of a study of identical twins. TCRdb processed the 5' RACE reads anew with MiXCR; each CDR3 protein has one entry. The sample includes hundreds of thousands of distinct CDR3 sequences, around 22% of them seen just once. The data also belong to a second study, concerning yellow fever vaccine responses in identical twins.

Sequencing was done on a sample of CD4+ T cells sorted from blood. The receptor set was obtained from a woman aged 18-29 years in good health. The CDR3 runs from the conserved cysteine through the conserved F or W. Fields, in order: J gene, clone size, D gene, V gene, CDR3 DNA, CDR3 protein. The D gene is left open where the match is weak. Clone size is stated in some rows and not others, as once, few, many or a class when expanded.

J gene: TRBJ2-1
clone size: few
D gene: NA
V gene: TRBV29-1
CDR3 DNA: TGCAGCGGTGGGGACCGATACCCCAATGAGCAGTTCTTC
CDR3 protein: CSGGDRYPNEQFF

J gene: TRBJ1-2
clone size: few
D gene: NA
V gene: TRBV12-3/TRBV12-4
CDR3 DNA: TGTGCCAGCAGTTTAGGTTGGCTGTCCTATGGCTACACCTTC
CDR3 protein: CASSLGWLSYGYTF

J gene: TRBJ2-1
clone size: NA
D gene: NA
V gene: TRBV6-1
CDR3 DNA: TGTGCCAGCAGTGAGGGTCACGCGTCCTACAATGAGCAGTTCTTC
CDR3 protein: CASSEGHASYNEQFF

J gene: TRBJ2-4
clone size: many
D gene: NA
V gene: TRBV20-1
CDR3 DNA: TGCAGTGCTAGATTTACTACCGGGGACATTCAGTACTTC
CDR3 protein: CSARFTTGDIQYF

J gene: TRBJ2-3
clone size: NA
D gene: NA
V gene: TRBV12-3/TRBV12-4
CDR3 DNA: TGTGCCAGCAGAGCCTGGGGGGCAGATACGCAGTATTTT
CDR3 protein: CASRAWGADTQYF

J gene: TRBJ2-4
clone size: NA
D gene: NA
V gene: TRBV28
CDR3 DNA: TGTGCCAGCAGCTATCAACGCGGACAACAGTACTTC
CDR3 protein: CASSYQRGQQYF

J gene: TRBJ2-3
clone size: NA
D gene: TRBD2
V gene: TRBV11-1
CDR3 DNA: TGTGCCAGCAGCTTCAGGATCGTGGCGGGGGGAGTCACAGATACGCAGTATTTT
CDR3 protein: CASSFRIVAGGVTDTQYF

J gene: TRBJ2-3
clone size: NA
D gene: NA
V gene: TRBV20-1
CDR3 DNA: TGCAGTGCCACGTCCCCGGTGCGAGGGCCAGATACGCAGTATTTT
CDR3 protein: CSATSPVRGPDTQYF

J gene: TRBJ2-3
clone size: NA
D gene: NA
V gene: TRBV11-3
CDR3 DNA: TGTGCCAGCAGCTCCCCCCGTGGCACAGATACGCAGTATTTT
CDR3 protein: CASSSPRGTDTQYF

J gene: TRBJ2-3
clone size: few
D gene: NA
V gene: TRBV12-3/TRBV12-4
CDR3 DNA: TGTGCCAGCAGTTTAGCGGGACGCTATACGCAGTATTTT
CDR3 protein: CASSLAGRYTQYF

J gene: TRBJ2-1
clone size: NA
D gene: TRBD1
V gene: TRBV20-1
CDR3 DNA: TGCAGTGCCAGACAGGGGCCTGAGCAGTTCTTC
CDR3 protein: CSARQGPEQFF

J gene: TRBJ1-2
clone size: NA
D gene: TRBD1
V gene: TRBV19
CDR3 DNA: TGTGCCAGTAGTTCAACAGGGGAAGCTAACTATGGCTACACCTTC
CDR3 protein: CASSSTGEANYGYTF

J gene: TRBJ2-1
clone size: NA
D gene: NA
V gene: TRBV29-1
CDR3 DNA: TGCAGCGTTGGAACCCACAATGAGCAGTTCTTC
CDR3 protein: CSVGTHNEQFF

J gene: TRBJ2-1
clone size: NA
D gene: TRBD2
V gene: TRBV20-1
CDR3 DNA: TGCAGTGCTCTCCTAGCGGGAGGGCGCAATGAGCAGTTCTTC
CDR3 protein: CSALLAGGRNEQFF

J gene: TRBJ2-2
clone size: NA
D gene: NA
V gene: TRBV6-1
CDR3 DNA: TGTGCCAGCAGCCGCGGCGAGGGCACGAACACCGGGGAGCTGTTTTTT
CDR3 protein: CASSRGEGTNTGELFF

J gene: TRBJ2-1
clone size: NA
D gene: TRBD2
V gene: TRBV25-1
CDR3 DNA: TGTGCCAGCAGTGCTGTGAGCGGGATTTGGAATGAGCAGTTCTTC
CDR3 protein: CASSAVSGIWNEQFF

J gene: TRBJ2-2
clone size: few
D gene: NA
V gene: TRBV7-9
CDR3 DNA: TGTGCCAGCAGCTTAAGAGCGACAAGTCGAGACACCGGGGAGCTGTTTTTT
CDR3 protein: CASSLRATSRDTGELFF

J gene: TRBJ2-7
clone size: NA
D gene: TRBD1
V gene: TRBV9
CDR3 DNA: TGTGCCAGCAGCACAGGGGACAGCCGCTACGAGCAGTACTTC
CDR3 protein: CASSTGDSRYEQYF

J gene: TRBJ1-1
clone size: NA
D gene: NA
V gene: TRBV6-6
CDR3 DNA: TGTGCCAGCCGAAGAAATCCGGGCACTGAAGCTTTCTTT
CDR3 protein: CASRRNPGTEAFF

J gene: TRBJ1-1
clone size: NA
D gene: NA
V gene: TRBV29-1
CDR3 DNA: TGCAGCGCCGTGGGAGCCATGAACACTGAAGCTTTCTTT
CDR3 protein: CSAVGAMNTEAFF

J gene: TRBJ2-4
clone size: NA
D gene: NA
V gene: TRBV3-1
CDR3 DNA: TGTGCCAGCAGCCATCAGGGCCTAGCCAAAAACATTCAGTACTTC
CDR3 protein: CASSHQGLAKNIQYF

J gene: TRBJ2-1
clone size: many
D gene: NA
V gene: TRBV3-1
CDR3 DNA: TGTGCCAGCAGCCAAGAAGGGCTAGCTCAGCAGTTCTTC
CDR3 protein: CASSQEGLAQQFF

J gene: TRBJ2-5
clone size: NA
D gene: NA
V gene: TRBV12-3/TRBV12-4
CDR3 DNA: TGTGCCAGCAGTTTCTCGACAGGTCAGGAGACCCAGTACTTC
CDR3 protein: CASSFSTGQETQYF

J gene: TRBJ2-7
clone size: NA
D gene: NA
V gene: TRBV19
CDR3 DNA: TGTGCCAGTAGTATTGGGGTAGCGGAGATATACGAGCAGTACTTC
CDR3 protein: CASSIGVAEIYEQYF

J gene: TRBJ2-1
clone size: NA
D gene: NA
V gene: TRBV2
CDR3 DNA: TGTGCCAGCAGTGAAAGACAGAGGGATGAGTTCTTC
CDR3 protein: CASSERQRDEFF

J gene: TRBJ1-5
clone size: NA
D gene: TRBD1
V gene: TRBV7-8
CDR3 DNA: TGTGCCCGCAGACGGGACAGGGGGATGATCAATCAGCCCCAGCATTTT
CDR3 protein: CARRRDRGMINQPQHF

J gene: TRBJ1-5
clone size: NA
D gene: NA
V gene: TRBV18
CDR3 DNA: TGTGCCAGCTCACCCGGTATGAGCAATCAGCCCCAGCATTTT
CDR3 protein: CASSPGMSNQPQHF

J gene: TRBJ1-6
clone size: many
D gene: NA
V gene: TRBV5-1
CDR3 DNA: TGCGCCAGCAGCTCGGTAGTTACAGGGCCGAGCTCCTATAATTCACCCCTCCACTTT
CDR3 protein: CASSSVVTGPSSYNSPLHF

J gene: TRBJ1-5
clone size: few
D gene: TRBD1
V gene: TRBV5-8
CDR3 DNA: TGTGCCAGCAGCTGGCGACAGGGATCCCAGCCCCAGCATTTT
CDR3 protein: CASSWRQGSQPQHF

J gene: TRBJ2-1
clone size: NA
D gene: NA
V gene: TRBV29-1
CDR3 DNA: TGCAGCGTTGAAGTCGTCCCTATCGGAGTGTATGAGCAGTTCTTC
CDR3 protein: CSVEVVPIGVYEQFF

J gene: TRBJ2-5
clone size: few
D gene: TRBD1
V gene: TRBV18
CDR3 DNA: TGTGCCAGCTCACCCCCGCTGTCGACAGGGTTAGAGGAGACCCAGTACTTC
CDR3 protein: CASSPPLSTGLEETQYF

J gene: TRBJ2-5
clone size: few
D gene: NA
V gene: TRBV10-2
CDR3 DNA: TGCGCCAGCCGGCGAGGGTACCAAGAGACCCAGTACTTC
CDR3 protein: CASRRGYQETQYF

J gene: TRBJ2-7
clone size: NA
D gene: NA
V gene: TRBV12-5
CDR3 DNA: TGTGCTAGTGGTTTGCCCCTCCGTCCCTACGAGCAGTACTTC
CDR3 protein: CASGLPLRPYEQYF

J gene: TRBJ1-1
clone size: few
D gene: TRBD1
V gene: TRBV5-1
CDR3 DNA: TGCGCCAGCAGCTTACAGGGGTTGAACCTCAACTCTGTCTCCATGAACACTGAAGCTTTCTTT
CDR3 protein: CASSLQGLNLNSVSMNTEAFF

J gene: TRBJ2-5
clone size: few
D gene: NA
V gene: TRBV20-1
CDR3 DNA: TGCAGTGCTAGTTGGGGGGCCGAGACCCAGTACTTC
CDR3 protein: CSASWGAETQYF

J gene: TRBJ2-1
clone size: NA
D gene: TRBD2
V gene: TRBV25-1
CDR3 DNA: TGTGCCAGCAGTGAGCCGGGACTAGCGGTAGATAGCTCCTACAATGAGCAGTTCTTC
CDR3 protein: CASSEPGLAVDSSYNEQFF

J gene: TRBJ2-5
clone size: NA
D gene: NA
V gene: TRBV27
CDR3 DNA: TGTGCCAGCAGCCCATCTCGGACGGCCCAAGAGACCCAGTACTTC
CDR3 protein: CASSPSRTAQETQYF